These 2 T cell receptor beta chains originate from one sample sequenced in a study of cytomegalovirus exposure and HLA in healthy donors. Both 60 Vbeta primers and 13 Jbeta primers went into the PCR. The method was immunoSEQ multiplex PCR; TCRdb's version includes in-frame clones alone and lacks a portion of them. The sample lists approximately 130,000 clones, 60% to 85% occurring once. Source material: PBMCs. The receptors were sampled from a woman aged 40 to 50 in good health and CMV-seropositive.

The chain has TRBV9 and TRBJ1-2, with D unclear. V lost 0 bases and J 4 bases, leaving 7 bases between the germline ends. Germline CDR1 reads SGDLS; CDR2 reads YYNGEE. CDR3 length: 13 residues. The CDR3 region has the DNA TGTGCCAGCAGCGTAGGAGTCCTCTATGGCTACACCTTC. Its protein is CASSVGVLYGYTF.

This chain links TRBV7-3 with TRBJ1-2, with D tentatively TRBD1 (5 bases). The CDR3 has 15 residues. CDR1 and CDR2 from the germline V gene are SGHTA and FQGTGA. V was trimmed by 10 bases and J by 6 bases, leaving 24 bases between them. The CDR3 region is CATSPNARGSNGYTF. CDR3 DNA sequence: TGTGCCACCTCTCCCAACGCGCGGGGGAGCAATGGCTACACCTTC. The complete variable domain, with remaining parts taken from reference TRBV7-3 and TRBJ1-2, reads GAGVSQTPSNKVTEKGKYVELRCDPISGHTALYWYRQSLGQGPEFLIYFQGTGAADDSGLPNDRFFAVRPEGSVSTLKIQRTERGDSAVYLCATSPNARGSNGYTFGSGTRLTVV.